This T cell receptor beta chain was recorded in a study of blood T cell repertoires in COVID-19. Overall study context: Specimens from acute and convalescent COVID-19 originated in the United States, Italy and Spain. PBMCs, B-cell-depleted T cells, or T cells provided the cDNA or gDNA that made up the material.

The CDR3 spans 15 residues. CDR1 is LGHNA and CDR2 is YNFKEQ in the germline V gene. V shed 3 bases and J 4 bases; nucleotides not matched to a gene: 9. The authors' processing: Amplification with reference gene primers provided the estimates of nucleated cell counts. Clones were sequenced by immunoSEQ multiplex PCR, and TCRdb holds only the in-frame ones, with some missing. The DNA was the basis for D and trimming; V, J and clone size are from that table. The sample lists about 230,000 clones; roughly 80% were seen once. This rearrangement joins TRBV4-2 to TRBJ2-7, with 7 bases matching TRBD2. This TCR was sampled from a woman aged 70 to 79 with active or convalescent COVID-19. Sequencing input: peripheral blood. CDR3 in amino acids: CASSQELAGSYEQYF. As DNA, the CDR3 is TGTGCCAGCAGCCAGGAATTAGCGGGCTCTTACGAGCAGTACTTC.